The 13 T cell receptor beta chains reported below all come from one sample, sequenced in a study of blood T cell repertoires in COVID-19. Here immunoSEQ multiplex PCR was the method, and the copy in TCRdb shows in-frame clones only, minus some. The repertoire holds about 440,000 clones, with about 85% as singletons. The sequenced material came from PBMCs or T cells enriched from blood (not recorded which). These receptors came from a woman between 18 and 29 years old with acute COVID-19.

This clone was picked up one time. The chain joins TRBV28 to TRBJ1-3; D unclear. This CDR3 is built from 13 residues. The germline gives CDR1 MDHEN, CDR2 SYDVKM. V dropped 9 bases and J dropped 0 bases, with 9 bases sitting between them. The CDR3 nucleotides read TGTGCCAGTGCCCCGGGCTCTGGAAACACCATATATTTT. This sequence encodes CASAPGSGNTIYF.

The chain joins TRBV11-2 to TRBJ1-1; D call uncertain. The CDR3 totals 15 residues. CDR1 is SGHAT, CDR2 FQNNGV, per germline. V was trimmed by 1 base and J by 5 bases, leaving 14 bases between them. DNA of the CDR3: TGTGCCAGCAGCTTAGTGACCCGGTTCGGGACTGAAGCTTTCTTT. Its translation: CASSLVTRFGTEAFF.

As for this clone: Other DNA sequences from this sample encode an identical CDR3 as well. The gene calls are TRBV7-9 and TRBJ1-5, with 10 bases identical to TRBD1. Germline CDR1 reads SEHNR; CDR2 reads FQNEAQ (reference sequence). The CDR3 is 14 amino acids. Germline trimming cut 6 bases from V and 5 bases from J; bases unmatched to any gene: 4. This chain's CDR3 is CASSRQGADQPQHF. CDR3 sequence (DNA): TGTGCCAGCAGTCGACAGGGGGCTGATCAGCCCCAGCATTTT.

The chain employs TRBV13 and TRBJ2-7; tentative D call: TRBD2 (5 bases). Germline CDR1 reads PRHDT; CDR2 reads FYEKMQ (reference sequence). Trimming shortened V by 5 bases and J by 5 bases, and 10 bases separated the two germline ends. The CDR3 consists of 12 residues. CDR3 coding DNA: TGTGCCAGCAGCCCGGGGAATAACGAGCAGTACTTC. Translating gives CASSPGNNEQYF.

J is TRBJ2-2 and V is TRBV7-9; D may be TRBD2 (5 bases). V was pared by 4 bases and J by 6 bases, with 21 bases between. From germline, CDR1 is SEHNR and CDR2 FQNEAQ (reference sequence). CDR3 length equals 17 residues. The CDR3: CASSSPQTAGYPGELFF. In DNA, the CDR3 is TGTGCCAGCAGCTCTCCTCAAACCGCGGGTTACCCCGGGGAGCTGTTTTTT. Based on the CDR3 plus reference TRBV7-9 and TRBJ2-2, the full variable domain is DTGVSQNPRHKITKRGQNVTFRCDPISEHNRLYWYRQTLGQGPEFLTYFQNEAQLEKSRLLSDRFSAERPKGSFSTLEIQRTEQGDSAMYLCASSSPQTAGYPGELFFGEGSRLTVL.

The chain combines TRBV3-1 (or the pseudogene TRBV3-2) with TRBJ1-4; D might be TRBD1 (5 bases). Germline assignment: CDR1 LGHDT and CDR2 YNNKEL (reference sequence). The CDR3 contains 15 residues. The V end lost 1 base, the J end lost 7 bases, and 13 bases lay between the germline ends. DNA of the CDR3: TGTGCCAGCAGCCAAGCAGGTTCCCAGGGTGAAAAACTGTTTTTT. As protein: CASSQAGSQGEKLFF.

This CDR3 is CASSFRRTGSYEQYF. CDR3 DNA sequence: TGTGCCAGCAGTTTTCGCCGGACAGGATCCTACGAGCAGTACTTC. This chain connects TRBV28 to TRBJ2-7, with TRBD1 identical over 7 bases. The germline gives CDR1 MDHEN, CDR2 SYDVKM. The CDR3 loop spans 15 amino acids. V shed 3 bases and J 1 base; nucleotides not matched to a gene: 6.

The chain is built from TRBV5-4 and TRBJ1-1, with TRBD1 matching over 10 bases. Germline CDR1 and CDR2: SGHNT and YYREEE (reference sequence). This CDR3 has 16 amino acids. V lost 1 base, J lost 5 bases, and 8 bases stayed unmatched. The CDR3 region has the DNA TGTGCCAGCAGCTTGATTTCCCGGACAGGGGGGACTGAAGCTTTCTTT. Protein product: CASSLISRTGGTEAFF. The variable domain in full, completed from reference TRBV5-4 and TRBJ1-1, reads ETGVTQSPTHLIKTRGQQVTLRCSSQSGHNTVSWYQQALGQGPQFIFQYYREEENGRGNFPPRFSGLQFPNYSSELNVNALELDDSALYLCASSLISRTGGTEAFFGQGTRLTVV.

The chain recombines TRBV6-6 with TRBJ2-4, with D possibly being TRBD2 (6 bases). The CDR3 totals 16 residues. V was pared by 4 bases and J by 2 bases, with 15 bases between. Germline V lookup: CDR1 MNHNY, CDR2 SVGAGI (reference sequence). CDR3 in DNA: TGTGCCAGCAGTTCGGGGGAGGCGGGTCCCAAAAACATTCAGTACTTC. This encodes CASSSGEAGPKNIQYF.

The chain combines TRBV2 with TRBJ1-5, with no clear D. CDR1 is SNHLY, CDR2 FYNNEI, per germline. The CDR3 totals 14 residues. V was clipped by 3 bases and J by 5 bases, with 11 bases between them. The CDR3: CASSDGLGDQPQHF. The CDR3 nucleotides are TGTGCCAGCAGTGACGGTCTAGGAGATCAGCCCCAGCATTTT.

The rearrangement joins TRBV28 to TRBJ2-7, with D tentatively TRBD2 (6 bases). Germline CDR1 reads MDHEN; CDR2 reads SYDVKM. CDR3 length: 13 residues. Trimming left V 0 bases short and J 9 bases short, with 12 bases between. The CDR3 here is CASSLWSGDGQYF. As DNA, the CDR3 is TGTGCCAGCAGTTTATGGTCGGGGGACGGGCAGTACTTC.

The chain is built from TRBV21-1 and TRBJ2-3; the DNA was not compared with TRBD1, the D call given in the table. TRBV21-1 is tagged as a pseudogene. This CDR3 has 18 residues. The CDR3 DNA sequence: TGTGCCAGCACCCTGGGGCCGTGTCTAAGGTACGGCGCAGATACGCAGTATTTT. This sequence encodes CASTLGPCLRYGADTQYF.

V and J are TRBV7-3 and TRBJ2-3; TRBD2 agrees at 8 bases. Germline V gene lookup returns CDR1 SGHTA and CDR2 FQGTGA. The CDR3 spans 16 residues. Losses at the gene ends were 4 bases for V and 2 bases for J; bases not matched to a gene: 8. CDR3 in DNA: TGTGCCAGCAGCTCCGGACTAGCTGATTACACAGATACGCAGTATTTT. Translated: CASSSGLADYTDTQYF.